The rows below give T cell receptor beta chains drawn from one sample of a study of T cell responses to AZD1222 COVID-19 vaccine. Data came from immunoSEQ multiplex PCR; TCRdb stores just in-frame clones and leaves some out. The sample contains about 140,000 clones, approximately 88% of which appear only once. The sequencing here drew on peripheral blood, taken on day 0 of AZD1222 vaccination. The source of these receptors is an adult in good health. CDR3s include the opening cysteine and the closing phenylalanine or tryptophan. A D gene is named only where the DNA matches it firmly. Only part of the rows carry a size: once, few, many, or a class if the clone is expanded.

d_gene	v_gene	j_gene	abundance	CDR3nt	CDR3aa
TRBD1	TRBV6-5	TRBJ2-3	.	TGTGCCAGCAGTTACTCGGGGACAGGGACACTAGATACGCAGTATTTT	CASSYSGTGTLDTQYF
.	TRBV6-6	TRBJ1-5	.	TGTGCCAGCAGTTACCCGGGACGAACGCAGCCCCAGCATTTT	CASSYPGRTQPQHF
TRBD1	TRBV5-1	TRBJ1-4	.	TGCGCCAGCAGCTTGGCCGCGACAGGGGGCCCGGAAAAACTGTTTTTT	CASSLAATGGPEKLFF
.	TRBV6-6	TRBJ2-1	.	TGTGCCAGCAGTTACTCGGGGACCCCCGGGGCCAATGAGCAGTTCTTC	CASSYSGTPGANEQFF
.	TRBV5-8	TRBJ2-1	once	.	CASRLRARSSYNEQFF
TRBD1	TRBV6-5	TRBJ1-2	.	TGTGCCAGCACCCAGGGGGGAACCCTCCATGGCTACACCTTC	CASTQGGTLHGYTF
TRBD2	TRBV5-1	TRBJ2-3	once	TGCGCCAGCAGCCCCCAAGGGCTAGCGGGAGGGCGCACAGATACGCAGTATTTT	CASSPQGLAGGRTDTQYF
.	TRBV7-2	TRBJ2-3	.	TGTGCCAGCAGCTTTTCACAATGGAGGGGCACAGATACGCAGTATTTT	CASSFSQWRGTDTQYF
TRBD1	TRBV18	TRBJ1-1	.	TGTGCCAGCTCACCGACAGGGGGCGTCCTGAACACTGAAGCTTTCTTT	CASSPTGGVLNTEAFF
.	TRBV20-1	TRBJ2-5	.	TGCAGTGCTAGTACGCTGGGACGTCACCAAGAGACCCAGTACTTC	CSASTLGRHQETQYF
.	TRBV4-1	TRBJ2-4	.	TGCGCCAGCAGCCCTGCCGAACTAGCCAAAAACATTCAGTACTTC	CASSPAELAKNIQYF